Following are 19 T cell receptor beta chains from one sample sequenced in a study of blood T cell repertoires in COVID-19 (dated by TCRdb to about 2020). The library was prepared using the immunoSEQ multiplex PCR assay. TCRdb mirrors the immuneACCESS table, restricted to in-frame sequences. Some clones are absent from its copies; in checked studies, under half trace to an unresolved V gene, and the reason for the others is unknown. Across this sample there are over 130,000 clones, with 84% seen only once. The ten largest clones take up less than 4% of the sample. Material for sequencing was PBMCs or T cells enriched from blood (not recorded which). The source of these receptors is a woman between 50 and 59 years old with acute COVID-19.

This clone was seen a handful of times. This sequence joins TRBV5-6 and TRBJ1-2; the match to TRBD1 covers 10 bases. V shed 4 bases, J shed 3 bases, and the junction held 6 bases outside the gene matches. Germline values: CDR1 SGHDT, CDR2 YYEEEE. This CDR3 is 15 amino acids long. The CDR3 region is CASSHGTGAYYGYTF. DNA of the CDR3: TGTGCCAGCAGCCATGGGACAGGGGCGTACTATGGCTACACCTTC.

V gene TRBV3-1 (or the pseudogene TRBV3-2) combines with J gene TRBJ2-1; TRBD2 matches at 12 bases. The V and J ends lost 4 bases and 0 bases, in that order; junction bases with no gene match: 10. The CDR3 covers 19 residues. CDR1 and CDR2 (germline): LGHDT, YNNKEL (reference sequence). CDR3 coding DNA: TGTGCCAGCAGCCTAGCGACTAGCGGGAGCCCGAGCTCCTACAATGAGCAGTTCTTC. This translates into CASSLATSGSPSSYNEQFF.

The rearrangement joins TRBV2 to TRBJ2-3, with D possibly matching TRBD1 (6 bases). Germline assignment: CDR1 SNHLY and CDR2 FYNNEI. V gave up 8 bases and J gave up 2 bases, with 14 bases separating them. This CDR3 has 14 residues. The chain's CDR3 is CASQKGQTTDTQYF. The DNA of the CDR3 is TGTGCCAGCCAGAAAGGACAGACCACAGATACGCAGTATTTT.

The rearrangement uses TRBV4-1 and TRBJ2-7; 7 bases map to TRBD2. The CDR3 is 15 amino acids. V gave up 4 bases and J gave up 4 bases; unmatched junction bases: 10. Germline V gene sequence: CDR1 MGHRA, CDR2 YSYEKL. In DNA form, the CDR3 reads TGCGCCAGCAGCCTTGCCTCGGGAGGAATATACGAGCAGTACTTC. The encoded protein is CASSLASGGIYEQYF.

The rearrangement links TRBV7-9 to TRBJ1-2; TRBD1 might be the D (6 bases). This CDR3 comprises 13 residues. The germline V and J ends were trimmed by 1 base and 6 bases, with 9 bases remaining between them. Looked up from germline, CDR1 is SEHNR and CDR2 is FQNEAQ (reference sequence). CDR3 nucleotide sequence: TGTGCCAGCAGCTTAGTATCAGGGGATGGCTACACCTTC. This codes for CASSLVSGDGYTF.

This chain links TRBV7-9 with TRBJ2-1, with 13 bases matching TRBD2. Looked up from germline, CDR1 is SEHNR and CDR2 is FQNEAQ (reference sequence). V was pared by 3 bases and J by 7 bases, with 3 bases of the junction left unmatched. This CDR3 is built from 15 residues. In nucleotides, the CDR3 is TGTGCCAGCAGCTTCCGGACTAGCGGGAGTAATGAGCAGTTCTTC. This encodes CASSFRTSGSNEQFF.

The CDR3 DNA reads TGCGCCAGCAGCTTTAAGTGGAGCGCCCCCCGGGGCAATCAGCCCCAGCATTTT. Protein sequence: CASSFKWSAPRGNQPQHF. The J gene is TRBJ1-5, the V gene TRBV5-1; D not resolved. The V end lost 2 bases, the J end lost 2 bases, and 20 bases lay between the germline ends. This CDR3 region has 18 residues. The germline V gene has CDR1 SGHRS and CDR2 YFSETQ.

The rearrangement uses TRBV7-2 and TRBJ2-2; D possibly corresponds to TRBD1 (6 bases). V was shortened by 2 bases and J by 8 bases, with 18 bases between the two germline ends. This CDR3 is 16 amino acids long. Germline V gives CDR1 SGHTA, CDR2 FQGNSA. The CDR3 coding sequence is TGTGCCAGCAGCTTACAAGGGGGTTTGGTTAGTGGGGAGCTGTTTTTT. Translation: CASSLQGGLVSGELFF.

J is TRBJ2-1 and V is TRBV9, with D unclear. The CDR3 loop spans 15 amino acids. Germline V CDR1 and CDR2: SGDLS, YYNGEE. V was pared by 0 bases and J by 1 base, with 8 bases between. CDR3 nucleotide sequence: TGTGCCAGCAGCGTAGAGGTAGCATCCTACAATGAGCAGTTCTTC. This encodes CASSVEVASYNEQFF.

The J gene is TRBJ2-1, the V gene TRBV7-2; 15 bases match TRBD2. J lost 6 bases, V lost 5 bases, and 2 bases had no gene match. This CDR3 has 15 amino acids. Germline CDR1 reads SGHTA; CDR2 reads FQGNSA. In nucleotides, the CDR3 is TGTGCCAGCAGCAGGACTAGCGGGAGGGCCAATGAGCAGTTCTTC. It translates to CASSRTSGRANEQFF.

The rearrangement uses TRBV3-1 (or the pseudogene TRBV3-2) and TRBJ2-2, with D perhaps TRBD1 (5 bases). CDR1 LGHDT and CDR2 YNNKEL come from the germline V gene (reference sequence). This CDR3 has 17 amino acids. V dropped 4 bases and J dropped 3 bases, with 18 bases sitting between them. CDR3: CASSLPRQGIDTGELFF. The DNA for the CDR3 is TGTGCCAGCAGCCTCCCGCGGCAGGGAATTGACACCGGGGAGCTGTTTTTT.

V usage is TRBV3-1 (or the pseudogene TRBV3-2) and J usage is TRBJ1-2; 7 nucleotides match TRBD1. Germline V gene data show CDR1 as LGHDT and CDR2 as YNNKEL (reference sequence). The J segment lost 8 bases and the V segment lost 0 bases, leaving 9 bases of the junction unmatched. This CDR3 has 15 residues. The CDR3: CASSQEGTDYGGYTF. The CDR3 DNA is TGTGCCAGCAGCCAAGAGGGGACAGACTACGGAGGCTACACCTTC.

V is TRBV5-1 and J is TRBJ2-6, with a weak D call TRBD1 (6 bases). Germline V gene lookup returns CDR1 SGHRS and CDR2 YFSETQ. V gave up 4 bases and J gave up 1 base, with 12 bases separating them. The CDR3 extends over 16 amino acids. The CDR3 DNA sequence: TGCGCCAGCAGCCCCGACAGGCGATCTGGGGCCAACGTCCTGACTTTC. Translation gives CASSPDRRSGANVLTF.

The chain links TRBV5-8 to TRBJ2-3; weak D call: TRBD1 (6 bases). CDR1 and CDR2 from the germline V gene are SGHTS and YDEGEE. V dropped 4 bases and J dropped 4 bases, with 10 bases sitting between them. This CDR3 contains 13 residues. Here the CDR3 reads CASSQNRADTQYF. The CDR3 DNA is TGTGCCAGCAGCCAAAACAGGGCAGATACGCAGTATTTT.

The CDR3 is CASSHPIVVTGELFF. For the CDR3, the DNA is TGTGCCAGCAGCCACCCCATAGTAGTCACCGGGGAGCTGTTTTTT. The V gene is TRBV6-2 or TRBV6-3, the J gene TRBJ2-2; D remains unclear. CDR1 is MNHEY, CDR2 SVGEGT, per germline. The CDR3 contains 15 residues. V was shortened by 6 bases and J by 4 bases, with 15 bases between the two germline ends.

The chain links TRBV12-3 or TRBV12-4 to TRBJ2-7; a possible D gene is TRBD1 (5 bases). Trimming shortened V by 6 bases and J by 6 bases, and 15 bases separated the two germline ends. This CDR3 region has 13 residues. For the CDR3, the DNA is TGTGCCAGCAGGGTCGCGGCAGGGTCCGAGCAGTACTTC. The encoded protein is CASRVAAGSEQYF.

On this clone itself: A read error may produce the germline difference seen at one junction end. This rearrangement joins TRBV4-2 to TRBJ2-3; D gene ambiguous. This CDR3 contains 13 residues. CDR1 and CDR2 (germline): LGHNA, YNFKEQ. The chain's CDR3 is CASSQAVADTQYF. The DNA for the CDR3 is TGTGCCAGCAGTCAAGCAGTGGCAGATACGCAGTATTTT.

The J gene is TRBJ2-7, the V gene TRBV9; 7 bases line up with TRBD2. Germline loops: CDR1 SGDLS, CDR2 YYNGEE. The CDR3 totals 16 residues. V shed 0 bases and J 2 bases; nucleotides not matched to a gene: 8. The CDR3 here is CASSVGWGGIPYEQYF. CDR3 DNA: TGTGCCAGCAGCGTAGGGTGGGGAGGGATACCCTACGAGCAGTACTTC.

The chain employs TRBV19 and TRBJ1-4, with TRBD1 matching over 12 bases. Germline CDR1 reads LNHDA; CDR2 reads SQIVND (reference sequence). Trimming removed 7 bases from V and 10 bases from J; junction bases left unmatched: 4. This CDR3 region has 13 residues. The CDR3 sequence is CASTGQGAGKLFF. Written as DNA, the CDR3 is TGTGCCAGTACGGGACAGGGGGCGGGAAAACTGTTTTTT.